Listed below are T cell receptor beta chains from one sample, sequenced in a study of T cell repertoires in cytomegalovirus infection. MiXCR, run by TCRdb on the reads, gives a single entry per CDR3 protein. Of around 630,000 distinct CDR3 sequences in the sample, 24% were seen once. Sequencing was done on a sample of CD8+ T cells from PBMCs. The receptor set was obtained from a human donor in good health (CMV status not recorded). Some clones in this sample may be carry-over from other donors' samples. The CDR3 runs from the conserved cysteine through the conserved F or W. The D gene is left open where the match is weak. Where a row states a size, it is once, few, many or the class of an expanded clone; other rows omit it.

CDR3nt: TGCAGCGTTAAAAGTGACTACGAGCAGTACTTC; CDR3aa: CSVKSDYEQYF; j_gene: TRBJ2-7; d_gene: NA; abundance: NA; v_gene: TRBV29-1
CDR3nt: TGTGCCAGCAGTGCGACCTGGACAGGGGGTTACGAGCAGTACTTC; CDR3aa: CASSATWTGGYEQYF; j_gene: TRBJ2-7; d_gene: TRBD1; abundance: many; v_gene: TRBV12-3/TRBV12-4
CDR3nt: TGTGCCAGCAGTTACTCTCCGGGGGAGGGGGAGACCCAGTACTTC; CDR3aa: CASSYSPGEGETQYF; j_gene: TRBJ2-5; d_gene: TRBD2; abundance: NA; v_gene: TRBV6-2/TRBV6-3
CDR3nt: TGTGCCAGCAGCCATCTAAACAGGGGCGGCACTGAAGCTTTCTTT; CDR3aa: CASSHLNRGGTEAFF; j_gene: TRBJ1-1; d_gene: TRBD1; abundance: NA; v_gene: TRBV7-4
CDR3nt: TGTGCCAGCAGCCTTCACAGGGGAGACAGTGAGCAGTTCTTC; CDR3aa: CASSLHRGDSEQFF; j_gene: TRBJ2-1; d_gene: TRBD1; abundance: NA; v_gene: TRBV5-5
CDR3nt: TGTGCCAGCAGCTTCCCCTGGGACGGAAACACTGAAGCTTTCTTT; CDR3aa: CASSFPWDGNTEAFF; j_gene: TRBJ1-1; d_gene: NA; abundance: NA; v_gene: TRBV7-9
CDR3nt: TGTGCCAGCAGTTCCCTTTATAGCAATCAGCCCCAGCATTTT; CDR3aa: CASSSLYSNQPQHF; j_gene: TRBJ1-5; d_gene: NA; abundance: NA; v_gene: TRBV28
CDR3nt: TGTGCCAGCAGCTTAGCCCAGGCAGGGGGGACTGAAGCTTTCTTT; CDR3aa: CASSLAQAGGTEAFF; j_gene: TRBJ1-1; d_gene: TRBD1; abundance: few; v_gene: TRBV13
CDR3nt: TGTGCCAGCAGCGACCGGGACAGGGGGCAATTAGATACGCAGTATTTT; CDR3aa: CASSDRDRGQLDTQYF; j_gene: TRBJ2-3; d_gene: TRBD1; abundance: few; v_gene: TRBV7-8
CDR3nt: TGTGCCAGCACCTTGGGGCCTGAAGCTTTCTTT; CDR3aa: CASTLGPEAFF; j_gene: TRBJ1-1; d_gene: NA; abundance: many; v_gene: TRBV6-2/TRBV6-3
CDR3nt: TGTGCCAGCAGTGAAGGGTGGACTGAAGCTTTCTTT; CDR3aa: CASSEGWTEAFF; j_gene: TRBJ1-1; d_gene: NA; abundance: few; v_gene: TRBV6-1
CDR3nt: TGCAGCGTTGACGGTAACGACAGGGTAAAATTCTTC; CDR3aa: CSVDGNDRVKFF; j_gene: TRBJ2-1; d_gene: TRBD1; abundance: NA; v_gene: TRBV29-1
CDR3nt: TGTGCCAGCAGTCTTACTAGCGGGCCTTCAGACACGCAGTATTTT; CDR3aa: CASSLTSGPSDTQYF; j_gene: TRBJ2-3; d_gene: TRBD2; abundance: few; v_gene: TRBV2
CDR3nt: TGTGCCAGCAGCTTGGACAGGGCGATTGGCTACACCTTC; CDR3aa: CASSLDRAIGYTF; j_gene: TRBJ1-2; d_gene: TRBD1; abundance: NA; v_gene: TRBV7-4
CDR3nt: TGTGCCAGCAGACCGGGACAGGGGAACTACGAGCAGTACTTC; CDR3aa: CASRPGQGNYEQYF; j_gene: TRBJ2-7; d_gene: TRBD1; abundance: many; v_gene: TRBV28
CDR3nt: TGTGCCAGCAGTTTCGGCAATCAGCCCCGGCATTTT; CDR3aa: CASSFGNQPRHF; j_gene: TRBJ1-5; d_gene: NA; abundance: once; v_gene: TRBV27
CDR3nt: TGTGCCAGCAGCTCTTGGCGCGAGCAGTACTTC; CDR3aa: CASSSWREQYF; j_gene: TRBJ2-7; d_gene: NA; abundance: NA; v_gene: TRBV27
CDR3nt: TGTGCCAGCAGCCATGGGACTAGCCCGTACAATGAGCAGTTCTTC; CDR3aa: CASSHGTSPYNEQFF; j_gene: TRBJ2-1; d_gene: TRBD2; abundance: NA; v_gene: TRBV3-1
CDR3nt: TGTGCCAGCAGCTTAGATAAAACAAGAACTGAAGCTTTCTTT; CDR3aa: CASSLDKTRTEAFF; j_gene: TRBJ1-1; d_gene: NA; abundance: NA; v_gene: TRBV7-9
CDR3nt: TGTGCCAGCCGAGGATCGGGAAATATCCGACAAGAGACCCAGTACTTC; CDR3aa: CASRGSGNIRQETQYF; j_gene: TRBJ2-5; d_gene: NA; abundance: NA; v_gene: TRBV25-1
CDR3nt: TGTGCCAGCAGCTTAGTGGGAGCGGCGAATCAGCCCCAGCATTTT; CDR3aa: CASSLVGAANQPQHF; j_gene: TRBJ1-5; d_gene: NA; abundance: many; v_gene: TRBV7-2
CDR3nt: TGTGCCAGCAGCTTAGGACCAGGGGACGGAGAGACCCAGTACTTC; CDR3aa: CASSLGPGDGETQYF; j_gene: TRBJ2-5; d_gene: NA; abundance: few; v_gene: TRBV7-9
CDR3nt: TGCAGTGCCACGGGACAGATGAACACTGAAGCTTTCTTT; CDR3aa: CSATGQMNTEAFF; j_gene: TRBJ1-1; d_gene: TRBD1; abundance: few; v_gene: TRBV20-1
CDR3nt: TGCAGTGCTAGAGATCTGGCGGCCCTTAACTATGGCTACACCTTC; CDR3aa: CSARDLAALNYGYTF; j_gene: TRBJ1-2; d_gene: NA; abundance: few; v_gene: TRBV20-1
CDR3nt: TGTGCCAGCAGCTTAGTTGGCCCTTCGGGGGCTTTCTTT; CDR3aa: CASSLVGPSGAFF; j_gene: TRBJ1-1; d_gene: NA; abundance: NA; v_gene: TRBV7-2
CDR3nt: TGTGCCAGTAGTTGGGAACAGGGACACCCTGAAGCTTTCTTT; CDR3aa: CASSWEQGHPEAFF; j_gene: TRBJ1-1; d_gene: NA; abundance: NA; v_gene: TRBV19
CDR3nt: TGTGCCAGCAGCCTGAGACAGGGTGTTTTGTATGGCTACACCTTC; CDR3aa: CASSLRQGVLYGYTF; j_gene: TRBJ1-2; d_gene: TRBD1; abundance: NA; v_gene: TRBV13
CDR3nt: TGTGCCAGCAGCCCAGGGGTGGGGGCCCTTCGCGGCTACACCTTC; CDR3aa: CASSPGVGALRGYTF; j_gene: TRBJ1-2; d_gene: NA; abundance: NA; v_gene: TRBV27
CDR3nt: TGCAGTGCTAGATGGGGCACTGAAGCTTTCTTT; CDR3aa: CSARWGTEAFF; j_gene: TRBJ1-1; d_gene: NA; abundance: NA; v_gene: TRBV20-1
CDR3nt: TGTGTCAGCAGCCCCCTAGGGACGGAACGCACAGATACGCAGTATTTT; CDR3aa: CVSSPLGTERTDTQYF; j_gene: TRBJ2-3; d_gene: NA; abundance: NA; v_gene: TRBV7-9
CDR3nt: TGTGCCAGCAGTTACTTGACAGGGTACAATCAGCCCCAGCATTTT; CDR3aa: CASSYLTGYNQPQHF; j_gene: TRBJ1-5; d_gene: TRBD1; abundance: many; v_gene: TRBV6-2/TRBV6-3
CDR3nt: TGTGCCAGCACAGCCTGGGAACCTCAAGAGACCCAGTACTTC; CDR3aa: CASTAWEPQETQYF; j_gene: TRBJ2-5; d_gene: NA; abundance: NA; v_gene: TRBV6-6
CDR3nt: TGCGCCAGCAGTCAAATACGACAGGGGGCCTCCACCGGGGAGCTGTTTTTT; CDR3aa: CASSQIRQGASTGELFF; j_gene: TRBJ2-2; d_gene: TRBD1; abundance: NA; v_gene: TRBV23-1
CDR3nt: TGTGCCAGCAGTGAAGAACTGGGAACCTCAATGAGCACTGAAGCTTTCTTT; CDR3aa: CASSEELGTSMSTEAFF; j_gene: TRBJ1-1; d_gene: NA; abundance: NA; v_gene: TRBV6-1
CDR3nt: TGCAGTGCTAGAGGGGGGCGGGTAGGGGAGCAGCCCCAGCATTTT; CDR3aa: CSARGGRVGEQPQHF; j_gene: TRBJ1-5; d_gene: NA; abundance: NA; v_gene: TRBV20-1
CDR3nt: TGTGCCAGCAGTGATGTGGGAGTGGTTGAGACCCAGTACTTC; CDR3aa: CASSDVGVVETQYF; j_gene: TRBJ2-5; d_gene: NA; abundance: NA; v_gene: TRBV11-2
CDR3nt: TGTGCCAGCAGCTTGCCAAGCGGGGGGGCCAACAATGAGCAGTTCTTC; CDR3aa: CASSLPSGGANNEQFF; j_gene: TRBJ2-1; d_gene: TRBD2; abundance: once; v_gene: TRBV11-1
CDR3nt: TGTGCCAGCAGCTTGGGCCTTTGGACAGGGGGCTCGGGTGCTGGGGCCAACGTCCTGACTTTC; CDR3aa: CASSLGLWTGGSGAGANVLTF; j_gene: TRBJ2-6; d_gene: TRBD1; abundance: many; v_gene: TRBV7-6
CDR3nt: TGTGCCAGCAGTGAATTGGGGACTGGTCCCCCGCGGGAGACCCAGTACTTC; CDR3aa: CASSELGTGPPRETQYF; j_gene: TRBJ2-5; d_gene: NA; abundance: NA; v_gene: TRBV25-1
CDR3nt: TGCAGTGCTAGAGATCTCGTAGGGAGCCTGGGCACTGAAGCTTTCTTT; CDR3aa: CSARDLVGSLGTEAFF; j_gene: TRBJ1-1; d_gene: NA; abundance: NA; v_gene: TRBV20-1
CDR3nt: TGTGCCAGCAGCGGGGACAGTTTCGTGTCCCAGTACTTC; CDR3aa: CASSGDSFVSQYF; j_gene: TRBJ2-5; d_gene: NA; abundance: few; v_gene: TRBV5-3
CDR3nt: TGCAGCGCCGTTGGGCTGAACACTGAAGCTTTCTTT; CDR3aa: CSAVGLNTEAFF; j_gene: TRBJ1-1; d_gene: NA; abundance: few; v_gene: TRBV29-1
CDR3nt: TGCAGTGCGTCAGGGACTAGCGGGGTCTCCTACAATGAGCAGTTCTTC; CDR3aa: CSASGTSGVSYNEQFF; j_gene: TRBJ2-1; d_gene: TRBD2; abundance: NA; v_gene: TRBV20-1
CDR3nt: TGTGCCAGCATCCGCGGGACACGCCCGTTCTTC; CDR3aa: CASIRGTRPFF; j_gene: TRBJ2-1; d_gene: NA; abundance: many; v_gene: TRBV27
CDR3nt: TGTGCCAGCAGCCAGCTCGGGGAAAGGGACACTGAAGCTTTCTTT; CDR3aa: CASSQLGERDTEAFF; j_gene: TRBJ1-1; d_gene: NA; abundance: NA; v_gene: TRBV14
CDR3nt: TGCAGTGCTAGAGTTCGGGAGACTGAAGCTTTCTTT; CDR3aa: CSARVRETEAFF; j_gene: TRBJ1-1; d_gene: NA; abundance: few; v_gene: TRBV20-1
CDR3nt: TGTGCCAGCAGTTTCGTAATTGTAGGACAGAGCAACACCGGGGAGCTGTTTTTT; CDR3aa: CASSFVIVGQSNTGELFF; j_gene: TRBJ2-2; d_gene: NA; abundance: few; v_gene: TRBV27
CDR3nt: TGTGCCAGCAGTGACAGCTACTATGGCTACACCTTC; CDR3aa: CASSDSYYGYTF; j_gene: TRBJ1-2; d_gene: NA; abundance: NA; v_gene: TRBV25-1
CDR3nt: TGTGCCAGCAGCCTTAGGGAGGAGCTGTTTTTT; CDR3aa: CASSLREELFF; j_gene: TRBJ2-2; d_gene: NA; abundance: NA; v_gene: TRBV4-1
CDR3nt: TGTGCCAGCAGTGAATTACCCGGGACCACACACAATGAGCAGTTCTTC; CDR3aa: CASSELPGTTHNEQFF; j_gene: TRBJ2-1; d_gene: NA; abundance: NA; v_gene: TRBV2
CDR3nt: TGTGCCAGCAGCATAGTGGAACGGGACTACGAGCAGTACTTC; CDR3aa: CASSIVERDYEQYF; j_gene: TRBJ2-7; d_gene: NA; abundance: NA; v_gene: TRBV7-6
CDR3nt: TGTGCCAGCAGTTTAGCCCCAGGGGCCGGGGCCGAGCAGTACTTC; CDR3aa: CASSLAPGAGAEQYF; j_gene: TRBJ2-7; d_gene: NA; abundance: NA; v_gene: TRBV12-3/TRBV12-4
CDR3nt: TGTGCCAGCAGCTTCCGGGACACTTCCTACGAGCAGTACTTC; CDR3aa: CASSFRDTSYEQYF; j_gene: TRBJ2-7; d_gene: NA; abundance: many; v_gene: TRBV5-4
CDR3nt: TGCAGTGCTTGGGGACAGTATGGCTACACCTTC; CDR3aa: CSAWGQYGYTF; j_gene: TRBJ1-2; d_gene: TRBD1; abundance: NA; v_gene: TRBV20-1
CDR3nt: TGTGCCAGCAGTTACGGGGACAGGGCAACAGATACGCAGTATTTT; CDR3aa: CASSYGDRATDTQYF; j_gene: TRBJ2-3; d_gene: TRBD1; abundance: few; v_gene: TRBV6-5
CDR3nt: TGCAGTGCTGGACTCAGCAATTCGGACATTCAGTACTTC; CDR3aa: CSAGLSNSDIQYF; j_gene: TRBJ2-4; d_gene: NA; abundance: NA; v_gene: TRBV20-1
CDR3nt: TGCAGCGTTGAAAACCAGCGGGGGGGCCTTTACAGAGATACGCAGTATTTT; CDR3aa: CSVENQRGGLYRDTQYF; j_gene: TRBJ2-3; d_gene: TRBD2; abundance: NA; v_gene: TRBV29-1
CDR3nt: TGTGCCAGCAGTCGGACCAGGAACGGGGATACGCAGTATTTT; CDR3aa: CASSRTRNGDTQYF; j_gene: TRBJ2-3; d_gene: NA; abundance: few; v_gene: TRBV6-6
CDR3nt: TGTGCCAGCGTGGAGAGCGAGAACACCGGGGAGCTGTTTTTT; CDR3aa: CASVESENTGELFF; j_gene: TRBJ2-2; d_gene: NA; abundance: NA; v_gene: TRBV2
CDR3nt: TGTGCCAGCAGTTACTCGATCGACAGGATAAACACCGGGGAGCTGTTTTTT; CDR3aa: CASSYSIDRINTGELFF; j_gene: TRBJ2-2; d_gene: NA; abundance: many; v_gene: TRBV6-5